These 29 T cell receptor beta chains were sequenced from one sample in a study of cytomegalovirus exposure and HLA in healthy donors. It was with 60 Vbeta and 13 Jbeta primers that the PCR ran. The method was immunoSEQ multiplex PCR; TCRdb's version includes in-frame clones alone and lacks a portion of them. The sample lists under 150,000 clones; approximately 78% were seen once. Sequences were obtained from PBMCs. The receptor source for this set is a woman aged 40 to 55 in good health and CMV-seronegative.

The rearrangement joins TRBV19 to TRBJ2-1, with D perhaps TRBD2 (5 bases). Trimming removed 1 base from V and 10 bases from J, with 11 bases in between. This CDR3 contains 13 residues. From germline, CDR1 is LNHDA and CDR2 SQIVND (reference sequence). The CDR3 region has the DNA TGTGCCAGTAGTATAGCGCACCGAGGGGAGCAGTTCTTC. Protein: CASSIAHRGEQFF. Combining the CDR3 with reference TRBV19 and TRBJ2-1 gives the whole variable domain DGGITQSPKYLFRKEGQNVTLSCEQNLNHDAMYWYRQDPGQGLRLIYYSQIVNDFQKGDIAEGYSVSREKKESFPLTVTSAQKNPTAFYLCASSIAHRGEQFFGPGTRLTVL.

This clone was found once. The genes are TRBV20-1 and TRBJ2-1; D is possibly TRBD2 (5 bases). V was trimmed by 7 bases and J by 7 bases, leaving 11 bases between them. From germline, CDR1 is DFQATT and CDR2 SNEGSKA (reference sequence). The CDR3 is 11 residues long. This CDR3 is CSVLTGNEQFF. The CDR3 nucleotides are TGCAGTGTATTGACGGGGAATGAGCAGTTCTTC.

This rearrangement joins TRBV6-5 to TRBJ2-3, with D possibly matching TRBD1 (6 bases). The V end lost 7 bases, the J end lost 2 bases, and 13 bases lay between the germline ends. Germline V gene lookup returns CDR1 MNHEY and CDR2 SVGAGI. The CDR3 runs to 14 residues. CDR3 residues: CASTRTETTDTQYF. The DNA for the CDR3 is TGTGCCAGCACCAGGACAGAAACCACAGATACGCAGTATTTT.

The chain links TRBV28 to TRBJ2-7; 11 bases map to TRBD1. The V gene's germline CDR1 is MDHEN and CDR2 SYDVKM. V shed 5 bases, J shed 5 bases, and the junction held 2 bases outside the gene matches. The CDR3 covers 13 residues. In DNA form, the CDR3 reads TGTGCCAGCAGTAGGACAGGGGGCGACGAGCAGTACTTC. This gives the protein CASSRTGGDEQYF.

CDR3 sequence (DNA): TGTGCCACCAGCAGGGGACTCCTAGGCAATGAGCAGTTCTTC. Residues: CATSRGLLGNEQFF. The chain recombines TRBV15 with TRBJ2-1; D might be TRBD2 (6 bases). V was clipped by 3 bases and J by 6 bases, with 12 bases between them. The CDR3 extends over 14 amino acids. The germline gives CDR1 LNHNV, CDR2 YYDKDF (reference sequence).

Here the CDR3 reads CASRQRERSDTQYF. The CDR3 DNA reads TGTGCCAGCAGACAGCGGGAGCGGTCAGATACGCAGTATTTT. This rearrangement joins TRBV2 to TRBJ2-3; 8 positions agree with TRBD2. The CDR3 sequence is 14 residues long. Germline CDR1 is SNHLY and CDR2 is FYNNEI. Trimming at V came to 6 bases and at J to 4 bases, leaving 6 bases not matched to a gene.

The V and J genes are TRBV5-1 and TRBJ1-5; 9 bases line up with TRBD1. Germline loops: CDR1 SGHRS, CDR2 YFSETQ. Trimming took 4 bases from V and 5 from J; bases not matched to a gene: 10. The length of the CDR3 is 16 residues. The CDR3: CASSSSGTGFYQPQHF. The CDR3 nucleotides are TGCGCCAGCAGCAGTTCCGGGACAGGGTTTTATCAGCCCCAGCATTTT.

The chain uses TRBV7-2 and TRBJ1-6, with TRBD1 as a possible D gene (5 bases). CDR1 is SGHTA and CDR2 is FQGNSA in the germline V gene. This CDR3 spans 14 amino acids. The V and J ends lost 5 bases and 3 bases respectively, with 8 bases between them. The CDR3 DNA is TGTGCCAGCAGCCCGACAGACTATAATTCACCCCTCCACTTT. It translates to CASSPTDYNSPLHF.

The CDR3 sequence is CASSVSGGASGELFF. The CDR3 bases are TGTGCCAGCAGCGTCAGCGGGGGGGCGTCCGGGGAGCTGTTTTTT. The chain joins TRBV9 to TRBJ2-2, with 10 bases matching TRBD2. V lost 2 bases, J lost 6 bases, and 4 bases stayed unmatched. The CDR3 has 15 residues. The germline gives CDR1 SGDLS, CDR2 YYNGEE.

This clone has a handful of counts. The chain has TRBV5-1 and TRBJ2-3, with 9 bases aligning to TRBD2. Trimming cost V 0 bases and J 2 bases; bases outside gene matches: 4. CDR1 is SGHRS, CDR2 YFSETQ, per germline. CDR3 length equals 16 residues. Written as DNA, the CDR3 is TGCGCCAGCAGCTTGGGGCTAGCGGGAAACACAGATACGCAGTATTTT. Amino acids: CASSLGLAGNTDTQYF.

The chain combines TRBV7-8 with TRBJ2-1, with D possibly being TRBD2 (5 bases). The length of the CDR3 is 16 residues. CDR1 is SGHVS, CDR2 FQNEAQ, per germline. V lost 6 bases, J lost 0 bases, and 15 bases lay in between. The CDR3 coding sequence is TGTGCCAGCAGGCCTGGAGGACGAAGCTCCTACAATGAGCAGTTCTTC. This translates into CASRPGGRSSYNEQFF.

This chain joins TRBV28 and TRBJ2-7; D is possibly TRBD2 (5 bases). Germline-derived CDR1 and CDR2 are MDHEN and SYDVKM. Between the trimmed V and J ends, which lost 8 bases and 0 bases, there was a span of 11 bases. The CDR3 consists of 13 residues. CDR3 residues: CASLDGISYEQYF. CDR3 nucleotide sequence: TGTGCCAGCCTGGACGGGATCTCCTACGAGCAGTACTTC.

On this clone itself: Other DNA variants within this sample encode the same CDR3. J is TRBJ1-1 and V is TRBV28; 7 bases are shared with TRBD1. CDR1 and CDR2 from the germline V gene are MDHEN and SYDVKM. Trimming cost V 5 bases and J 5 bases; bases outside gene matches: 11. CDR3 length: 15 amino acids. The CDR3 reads CASSPSEGAGTEAFF. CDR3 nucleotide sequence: TGTGCCAGCAGTCCCTCGGAGGGGGCGGGTACTGAAGCTTTCTTT.

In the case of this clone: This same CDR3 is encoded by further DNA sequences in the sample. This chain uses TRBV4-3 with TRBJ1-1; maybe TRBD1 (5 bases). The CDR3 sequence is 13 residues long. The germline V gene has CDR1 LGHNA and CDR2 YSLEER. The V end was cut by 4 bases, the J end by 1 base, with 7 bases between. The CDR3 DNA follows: TGCGCCAGCAGCCGGACATCGAACACTGAAGCTTTCTTT. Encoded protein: CASSRTSNTEAFF.

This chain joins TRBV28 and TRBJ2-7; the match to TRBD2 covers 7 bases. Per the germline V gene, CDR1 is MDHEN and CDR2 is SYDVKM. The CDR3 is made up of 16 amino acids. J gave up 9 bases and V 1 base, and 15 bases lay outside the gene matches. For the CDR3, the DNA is TGTGCCAGCAGTTTATTCGTGCGACACAAGGGCGGGGGGCAGTACTTC. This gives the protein CASSLFVRHKGGGQYF.

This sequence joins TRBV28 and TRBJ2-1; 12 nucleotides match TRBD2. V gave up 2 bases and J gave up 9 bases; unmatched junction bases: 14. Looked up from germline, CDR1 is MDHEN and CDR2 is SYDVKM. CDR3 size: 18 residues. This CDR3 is CASSLIGVGLAGIGEQFF. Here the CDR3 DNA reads TGTGCCAGCAGTTTAATAGGTGTCGGACTAGCGGGAATCGGTGAGCAGTTCTTC.

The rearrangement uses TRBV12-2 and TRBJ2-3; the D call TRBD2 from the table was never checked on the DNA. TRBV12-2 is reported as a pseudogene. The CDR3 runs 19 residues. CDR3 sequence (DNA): TGTGCAAGTCGCTTAAGGGGTGACACTAGCGGGAAGGTGACAGATACGCAGTATTTT. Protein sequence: CASRLRGDTSGKVTDTQYF.

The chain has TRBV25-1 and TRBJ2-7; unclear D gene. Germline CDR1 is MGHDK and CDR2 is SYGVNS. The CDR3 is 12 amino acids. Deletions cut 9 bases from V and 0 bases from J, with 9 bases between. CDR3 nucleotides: TGTGCCAGTCAGTCTGACTCCTACGAGCAGTACTTC. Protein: CASQSDSYEQYF.

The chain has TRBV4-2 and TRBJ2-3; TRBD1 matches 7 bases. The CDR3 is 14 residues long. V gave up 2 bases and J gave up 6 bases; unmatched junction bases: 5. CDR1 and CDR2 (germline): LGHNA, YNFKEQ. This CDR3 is CASSQRSQGDTQYF. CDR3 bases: TGTGCCAGCAGCCAACGGTCACAGGGGGATACGCAGTATTTT.

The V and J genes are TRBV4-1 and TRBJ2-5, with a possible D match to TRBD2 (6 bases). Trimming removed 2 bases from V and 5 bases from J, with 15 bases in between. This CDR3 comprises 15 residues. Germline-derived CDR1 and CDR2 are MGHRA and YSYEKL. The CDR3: CASSQLGLLRETQYF. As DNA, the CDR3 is TGCGCCAGCAGCCAATTGGGACTCCTGAGGGAGACCCAGTACTTC.

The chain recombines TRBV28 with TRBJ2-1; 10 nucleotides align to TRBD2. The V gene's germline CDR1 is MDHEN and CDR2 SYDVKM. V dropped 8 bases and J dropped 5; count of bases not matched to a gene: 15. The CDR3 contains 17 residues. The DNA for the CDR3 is TGTGCCAGCCTGCGTCTAGCGGGAGACAGGAGGCACAATGAGCAGTTCTTC. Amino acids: CASLRLAGDRRHNEQFF.

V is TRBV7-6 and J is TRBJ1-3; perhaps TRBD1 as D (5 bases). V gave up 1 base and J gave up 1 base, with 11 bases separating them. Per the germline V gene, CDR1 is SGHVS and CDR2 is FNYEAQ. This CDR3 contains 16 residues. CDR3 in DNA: TGTGCCAGCAGCTTAGGGCAGGGTCTTTCTGGAAACACCATATATTTT. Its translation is CASSLGQGLSGNTIYF.

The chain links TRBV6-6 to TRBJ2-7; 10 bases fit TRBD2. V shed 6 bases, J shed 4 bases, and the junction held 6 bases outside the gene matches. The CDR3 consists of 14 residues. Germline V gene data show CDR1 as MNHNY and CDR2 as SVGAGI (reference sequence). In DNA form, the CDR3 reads TGTGCCAGCAGGAGACTAGCGGGTGAATACGAGCAGTACTTC. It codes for CASRRLAGEYEQYF.

The CDR3 reads CASSNYWDRENEKLFF. The CDR3 bases are TGTGCCAGCAGCAACTACTGGGACAGGGAAAATGAAAAACTGTTTTTT. The rearrangement uses TRBV21-1 and TRBJ1-4; the table's D call, TRBD1, has no DNA check behind it. TRBV21-1 is described as a pseudogene. The CDR3 sequence is 16 residues long.

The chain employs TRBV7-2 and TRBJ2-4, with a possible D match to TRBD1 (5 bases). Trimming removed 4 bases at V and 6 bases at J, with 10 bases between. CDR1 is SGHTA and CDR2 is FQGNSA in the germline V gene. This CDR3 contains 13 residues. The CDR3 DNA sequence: TGTGCCAGCAGCTCCAGGGATGGAAACATTCAGTACTTC. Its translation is CASSSRDGNIQYF. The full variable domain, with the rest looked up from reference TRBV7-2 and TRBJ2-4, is GAGVSQSPSNKVTEKGKDVELRCDPISGHTALYWYRQSLGQGLEFLIYFQGNSAPDKSGLPSDRFSAERTGGSVSTLTIQRTQQEDSAVYLCASSSRDGNIQYFGAGTRLSVL.

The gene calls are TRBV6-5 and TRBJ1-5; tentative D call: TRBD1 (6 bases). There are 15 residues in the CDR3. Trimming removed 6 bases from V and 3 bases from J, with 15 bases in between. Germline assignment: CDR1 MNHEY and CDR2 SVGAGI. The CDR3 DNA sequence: TGTGCCAGCAGGTCGGACAGACACACCAATCAGCCCCAGCATTTT. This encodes CASRSDRHTNQPQHF.

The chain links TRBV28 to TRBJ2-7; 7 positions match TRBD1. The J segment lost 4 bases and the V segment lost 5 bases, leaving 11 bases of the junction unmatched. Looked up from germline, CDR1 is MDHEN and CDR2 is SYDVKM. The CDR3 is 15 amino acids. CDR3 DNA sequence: TGTGCCAGCAGTCTCCGACAGGGTAAAGTGTACGAGCAGTACTTC. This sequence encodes CASSLRQGKVYEQYF.

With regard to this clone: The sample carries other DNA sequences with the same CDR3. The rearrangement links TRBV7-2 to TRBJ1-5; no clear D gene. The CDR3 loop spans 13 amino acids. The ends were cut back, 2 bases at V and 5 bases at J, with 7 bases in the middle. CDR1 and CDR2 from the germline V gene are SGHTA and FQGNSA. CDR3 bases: TGTGCCAGCAGCTTATGGCGGGATCAGCCCCAGCATTTT. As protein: CASSLWRDQPQHF.

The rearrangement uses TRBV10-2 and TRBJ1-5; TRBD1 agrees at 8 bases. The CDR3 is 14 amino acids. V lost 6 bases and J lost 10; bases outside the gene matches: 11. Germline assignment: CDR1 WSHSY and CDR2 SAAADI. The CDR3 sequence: CASRDRGGMRPQHF. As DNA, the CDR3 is TGCGCCAGCAGAGACAGGGGTGGGATGCGTCCCCAGCATTTT.